A single sample is the source of the 18 T cell receptor beta chains below, sequenced in a study of human T cells and chemical hapten exposure. TCRdb processed the RACE reads anew with MiXCR; each CDR3 protein has one entry. The sample records more than 110,000 distinct CDR3 sequences, approximately 12% being singletons. Time point denoted: patch test 2, 6 weeks after DPC sensitization. The sample's treatment: therapeutic diphenylcyclopropenone sensitization with weekly scalp DPC. The specimen was whole blood, collected in connection with sensitization to the hapten diphenylcyclopropenone (DPC). The source of these receptors is a woman between 50 and 59 years old with alopecia areata. Some clones in this sample may be carry-over from other donors' samples.

This clonotype came up many times. CDR3 bases: TGTGCCACCCTAGGGGGGACAGGGAATTCACCCCTCCACTTT. Amino acid sequence: CATLGGTGNSPLHF. This chain links TRBV28 with TRBJ1-6; 9 nucleotides agree with TRBD1. CDR3 length equals 14 residues. From germline, CDR1 is MDHEN and CDR2 SYDVKM. The V gene end was trimmed by 10 bases and the J gene end by 7 bases; junction bases not matched to a gene: 8.

This clonotype was found many times. The chain has TRBV20-1 and TRBJ2-3; TRBD2 aligns across 10 bases. Germline V lookup: CDR1 DFQATT, CDR2 SNEGSKA (reference sequence). There are 15 residues in the CDR3. V trimming: 3 bases; J trimming: 8 bases; junction bases outside the gene matches: 11. CDR3 sequence (DNA): TGCAGTGCTAGCAACCTAGCGGGAGCGATTAGTACGCAGTATTTT. As protein: CSASNLAGAISTQYF.

The chain is built from TRBV6-1 and TRBJ1-2; a weak D match, TRBD1 (5 bases). The CDR3 extends over 13 amino acids. In germline, CDR1 is MNHNS, CDR2 SASEGT. The V gene lost 3 bases and the J gene lost 9 bases, with 14 bases spanning the gap. The DNA of the CDR3 is TGTGCCAGCAGTGAGGGACCTCTCTTGAGCTACACCTTC. Translated: CASSEGPLLSYTF.

The sample holds many counts of this clonotype. CDR3 protein: CSARVGLAVETQYF. CDR3 bases: TGCAGTGCTAGAGTGGGACTAGCGGTTGAGACCCAGTACTTC. The chain is built from TRBV20-1 and TRBJ2-5; TRBD2 agrees at 11 bases. Trimming removed 1 base from V and 5 bases from J; junction bases left unmatched: 3. Per the germline V gene, CDR1 is DFQATT and CDR2 is SNEGSKA (reference sequence). The CDR3 extends over 14 amino acids.

This clonotype was recorded at least ten times. J is TRBJ2-1 and V is TRBV5-5, with 8 bases identical to TRBD2. After removal of 0 bases from V and 4 bases from J, the junction contained 3 bases not matched to a gene. The germline V gene has CDR1 SGHKS and CDR2 YYEKEE (reference sequence). The CDR3 loop spans 15 amino acids. The CDR3 DNA follows: TGTGCCAGCAGCTTGGTTCTAGCGGGTTACAATGAGCAGTTCTTC. It encodes CASSLVLAGYNEQFF.

The J gene is TRBJ2-1, the V gene TRBV24-1; perhaps TRBD1 as D (6 bases). Trimming took off 1 base at V and 11 bases at J, with 17 bases between the two ends. The CDR3 covers 15 residues. The germline V gene has CDR1 KGHDR and CDR2 SFDVKD. This chain's CDR3 is CATSDFSRHGGQQFF. CDR3 sequence (DNA): TGTGCCACCAGTGATTTTTCCCGTCATGGGGGCCAGCAGTTCTTC.

The chain couples TRBV5-1 to TRBJ2-5; 7 bases map to TRBD2. The CDR3 covers 14 residues. After removal of 4 bases from V and 5 bases from J, the junction contained 8 bases not matched to a gene. Germline CDR1 and CDR2: SGHRS and YFSETQ. The CDR3 loop reads CASSPERGGETQYF. The CDR3 nucleotides are TGCGCCAGCAGCCCGGAGCGGGGAGGGGAGACCCAGTACTTC.

V and J are TRBV7-9 and TRBJ1-5, with a tentative D call TRBD1 (6 bases). Deletions cut 1 base from V and 6 bases from J, with 10 bases between. Germline CDR1 is SEHNR and CDR2 is FQNEAQ (reference sequence). The CDR3 is 14 amino acids. CDR3 sequence reads: CASSLDGDIQPQHF. DNA of the CDR3: TGTGCCAGCAGCTTAGACGGGGACATTCAGCCCCAGCATTTT.

This clonotype was observed once. The genes are TRBV29-1 and TRBJ1-2; D gene unclear. The V gene's germline CDR1 is SQVTM and CDR2 ANQGSEA. The CDR3 contains 13 residues. V was clipped by 6 bases and J by 2 bases, with 13 bases between them. The CDR3 DNA sequence: TGCAGCGTCGAAAACCTGGCGAACTATGGCTACACCTTC. Translating it yields CSVENLANYGYTF.

This clonotype was seen a single time. This sequence joins TRBV12-3 or TRBV12-4 and TRBJ2-3; no clear D. The CDR3 is 16 amino acids. Deletions cut 6 bases from V and 0 bases from J, with 16 bases between. The DNA for the CDR3 is TGTGCCAGCAGCCCCCGGGCCCCCGCGAGCACAGATACGCAGTATTTT. Its protein product is CASSPRAPASTDTQYF.

The table lists this clonotype with many counts. The chain links TRBV28 to TRBJ2-5, with a weak D call TRBD2 (5 bases). Germline V lookup: CDR1 MDHEN, CDR2 SYDVKM. This CDR3 spans 13 amino acids. V shed 6 bases and J shed 3 bases, with 11 bases lying between them. CDR3 amino acids: CASSPGREETQYF. CDR3 bases: TGTGCCAGCAGCCCGGGAAGGGAAGAGACCCAGTACTTC.

This clonotype was seen once. The J gene is TRBJ2-2, the V gene TRBV4-3; maybe TRBD2 (5 bases). Germline CDR1 reads LGHNA; CDR2 reads YSLEER. The CDR3 contains 15 residues. V was shortened by 0 bases and J by 4 bases, with 9 bases between the two germline ends. The CDR3 loop is CASSQDQRATGELFF. CDR3 coding DNA: TGCGCCAGCAGCCAAGATCAGAGGGCCACCGGGGAGCTGTTTTTT.

Comment on this clonotype: A much bigger clone sits one base away, suggesting this may be a read error. This chain links TRBV28 with TRBJ2-7; unclear D gene. This CDR3 is built from 16 residues. Germline CDR1 and CDR2: MDHEN and SYDVKM. V lost 6 bases and J 1 base, leaving 19 bases between the germline ends. The CDR3 is CASRFLLSSKSYEQYF. The DNA for the CDR3 is TGTGCCAGCAGATTCCTACTATCGTCGAAGTCCTACGAGCAGTACTTC.

This rearrangement joins TRBV4-3 to TRBJ2-1; weak D call: TRBD2 (6 bases). CDR3 length: 16 amino acids. Trimming stripped 2 bases from V and 0 bases from J, with 11 bases between. Per germline, CDR1 LGHNA and CDR2 YSLEER. The CDR3 DNA is TGCGCCAGCAGCCAAACTAGCCGGAGCTCCTACAATGAGCAGTTCTTC. It specifies CASSQTSRSSYNEQFF.

The V call is TRBV2, the J call TRBJ2-3, with 11 bases matching TRBD2. With V trimmed by 0 bases and J by 5 bases, 7 bases remained unmatched. The CDR3 contains 17 residues. Looked up from germline, CDR1 is SNHLY and CDR2 is FYNNEI. The CDR3 reads CASSEAGGLAGGDTQYF. CDR3 nucleotides: TGTGCCAGCAGTGAAGCGGGCGGACTAGCGGGTGGAGATACGCAGTATTTT.

The chain employs TRBV20-1 and TRBJ2-3; D is uncertain. V lost 5 bases and J 4 bases, leaving 10 bases between the germline ends. CDR3 size: 12 residues. Germline CDR1 reads DFQATT; CDR2 reads SNEGSKA (reference sequence). The CDR3 DNA sequence: TGCAGTGCTGCCCGGCTGCCAGATACGCAGTATTTT. Its translation: CSAARLPDTQYF.

This sequence joins TRBV28 and TRBJ1-2, with a tentative D call TRBD1 (5 bases). Germline CDR1 is MDHEN and CDR2 is SYDVKM. This CDR3 has 12 amino acids. Trimming removed 10 bases at V and 8 bases at J, with 17 bases between. CDR3 nucleotides: TGTGCCACCCGGGGCTTTGCGGAAGGCTACACCTTC. It specifies CATRGFAEGYTF.

This sequence joins TRBV29-1 and TRBJ2-3; 9 nucleotides agree with TRBD2. V shed 7 bases and J 6 bases; nucleotides not matched to a gene: 20. Germline V lookup: CDR1 SQVTM, CDR2 ANQGSEA. The CDR3 spans 17 residues. The CDR3 reads CSASGARLAGALDTQYF. The CDR3 coding sequence is TGCAGCGCCAGCGGGGCCCGATTAGCGGGAGCTTTGGATACGCAGTATTTT.